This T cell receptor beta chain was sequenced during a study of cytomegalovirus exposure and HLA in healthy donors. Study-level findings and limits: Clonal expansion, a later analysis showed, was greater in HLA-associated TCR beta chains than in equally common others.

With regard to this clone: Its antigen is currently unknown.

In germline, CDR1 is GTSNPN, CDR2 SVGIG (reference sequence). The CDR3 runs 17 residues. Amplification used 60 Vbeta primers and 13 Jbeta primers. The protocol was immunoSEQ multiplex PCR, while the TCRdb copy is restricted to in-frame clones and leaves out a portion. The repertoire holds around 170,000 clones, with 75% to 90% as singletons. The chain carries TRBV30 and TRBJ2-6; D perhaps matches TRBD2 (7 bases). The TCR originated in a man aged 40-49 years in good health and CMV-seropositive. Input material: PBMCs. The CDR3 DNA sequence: TGTGCTTCCGGGGGGCGCCGCTTCCACTCTGGGGCCAACGTCCTGACTTTC. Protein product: CASGGRRFHSGANVLTF.